The T cell receptor beta chain described here comes from a study of blood T cells in healthy people across ages. Worth noting for this clonotype: Its antigen is unknown.

Trimming removed 6 bases at V and 8 bases at J, with 19 bases between. Per the germline V gene, CDR1 is MDHEN and CDR2 is SYDVKM. The CDR3 consists of 14 residues. It was with a sample-barcoded 5' primer and a J-beta primer mix that a second PCR of roughly 7 to 12 cycles was run. Each CDR3 protein gets one entry after TCRdb re-called the 5' RACE reads with MiXCR. The table has 780,000 or so distinct CDR3 sequences, around 25% seen once. Study-level findings and limits: Conclusively comparing naive with antigen-experienced cells was impossible with unsorted PBMCs.

Another study also made use of these data, one on T cells of mothers and their children.

This rearrangement joins TRBV28 to TRBJ1-2; tentatively, D is TRBD1 (6 bases). The TCR originated in a boy aged 10-17 years in good health. The source material was blood. CDR3: CASSLRGAGGGYTF. In DNA, the CDR3 is TGTGCCAGCAGCCTCCGGGGGGCGGGTGGCGGCTACACCTTC.